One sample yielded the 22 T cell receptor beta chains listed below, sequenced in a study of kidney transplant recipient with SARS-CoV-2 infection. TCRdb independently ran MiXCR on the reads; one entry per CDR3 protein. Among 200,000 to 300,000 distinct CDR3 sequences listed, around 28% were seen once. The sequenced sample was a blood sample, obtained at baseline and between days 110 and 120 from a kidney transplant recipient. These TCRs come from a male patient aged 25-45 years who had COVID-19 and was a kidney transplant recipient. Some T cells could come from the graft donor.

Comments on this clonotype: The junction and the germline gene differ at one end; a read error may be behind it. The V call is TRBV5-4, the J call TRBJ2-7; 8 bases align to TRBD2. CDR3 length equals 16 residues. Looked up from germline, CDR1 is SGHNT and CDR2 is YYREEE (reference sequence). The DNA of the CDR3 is TGCGCCAGCAGTTTTGGCTCCGGGGCTAGCGGGTACGAGCAGTACTTC. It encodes CASSFGSGASGYEQYF. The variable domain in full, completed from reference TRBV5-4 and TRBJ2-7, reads ETGVTQSPTHLIKTRGQQVTLRCSSQSGHNTVSWYQQALGQGPQFIFQYYREEENGRGNFPPRFSGLQFPNYSSELNVNALELDDSALYLCASSFGSGASGYEQYFGPGTRLTVT.

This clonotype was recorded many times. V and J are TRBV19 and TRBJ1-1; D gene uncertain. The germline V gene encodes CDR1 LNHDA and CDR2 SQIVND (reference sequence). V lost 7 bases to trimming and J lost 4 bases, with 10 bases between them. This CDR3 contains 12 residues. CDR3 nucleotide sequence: TGTGCCAGTATCCGGACGGGCACTGAAGCTTTCTTT. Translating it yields CASIRTGTEAFF.

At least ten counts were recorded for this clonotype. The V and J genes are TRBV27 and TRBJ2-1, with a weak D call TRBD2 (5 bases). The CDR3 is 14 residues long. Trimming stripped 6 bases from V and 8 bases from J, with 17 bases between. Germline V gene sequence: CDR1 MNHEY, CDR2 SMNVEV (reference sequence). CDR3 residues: CASSFRSGSDEQFF. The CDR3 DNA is TGTGCCAGCAGCTTCCGGAGCGGTAGCGATGAGCAGTTCTTC.

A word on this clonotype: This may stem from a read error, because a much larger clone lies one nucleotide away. The CDR3 protein is CASSPPGQMDTEAFF. The CDR3 DNA reads as TGTGCCAGCTCACCTCCGGGACAGATGGACACTGAAGCTTTCTTT. The chain combines TRBV18 with TRBJ1-1; 7 bases match TRBD1. CDR1 KGHSH and CDR2 LQKENI come from the germline V gene. This CDR3 comprises 15 residues. V dropped 3 bases and J dropped 3; count of bases not matched to a gene: 7.

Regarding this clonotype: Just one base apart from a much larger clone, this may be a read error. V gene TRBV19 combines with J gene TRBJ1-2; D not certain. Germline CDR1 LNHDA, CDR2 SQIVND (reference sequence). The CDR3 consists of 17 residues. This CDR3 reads CAGSVDLTNRKTYGYTF. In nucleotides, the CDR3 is TGTGCCGGTAGTGTGGATTTGACAAATCGAAAGACCTATGGCTACACCTTC.

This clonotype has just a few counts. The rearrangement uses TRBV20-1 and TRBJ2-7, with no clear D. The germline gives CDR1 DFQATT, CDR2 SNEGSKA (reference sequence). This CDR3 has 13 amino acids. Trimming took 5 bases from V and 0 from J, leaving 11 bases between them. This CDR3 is CSAGPVASYEQYF. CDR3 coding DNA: TGCAGTGCTGGCCCTGTTGCCTCCTACGAGCAGTACTTC.

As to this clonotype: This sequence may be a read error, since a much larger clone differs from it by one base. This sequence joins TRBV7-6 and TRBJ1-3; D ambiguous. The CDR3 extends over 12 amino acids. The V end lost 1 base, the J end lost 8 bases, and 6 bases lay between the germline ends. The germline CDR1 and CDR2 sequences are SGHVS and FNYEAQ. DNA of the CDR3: TGTGCCAGCAGCTTAGATCTGGACACCATATATTTT. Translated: CASSLDLDTIYF.

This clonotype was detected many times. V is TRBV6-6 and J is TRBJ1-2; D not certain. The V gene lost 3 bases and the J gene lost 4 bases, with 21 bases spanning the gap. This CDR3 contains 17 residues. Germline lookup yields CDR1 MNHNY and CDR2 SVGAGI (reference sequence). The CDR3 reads CASSYLRGGRKTYGYTF. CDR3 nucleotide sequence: TGTGCCAGCAGTTATCTAAGAGGTGGGAGAAAGACCTATGGCTACACCTTC.

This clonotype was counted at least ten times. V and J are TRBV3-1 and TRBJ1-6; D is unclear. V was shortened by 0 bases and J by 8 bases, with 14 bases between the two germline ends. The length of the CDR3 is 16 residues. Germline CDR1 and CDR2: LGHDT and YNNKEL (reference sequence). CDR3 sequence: CASSQDPGLSDSPLHF. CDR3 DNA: TGTGCCAGCAGCCAAGATCCTGGCTTGTCAGATTCACCCCTCCACTTT.

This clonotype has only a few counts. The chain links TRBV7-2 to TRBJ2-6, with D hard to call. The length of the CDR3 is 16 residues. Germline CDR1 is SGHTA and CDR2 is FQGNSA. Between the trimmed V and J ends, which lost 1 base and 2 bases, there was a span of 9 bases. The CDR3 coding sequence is TGTGCCAGCAGCTTAGAGCCATTTCCTGGGGCCAACGTCCTGACTTTC. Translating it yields CASSLEPFPGANVLTF.

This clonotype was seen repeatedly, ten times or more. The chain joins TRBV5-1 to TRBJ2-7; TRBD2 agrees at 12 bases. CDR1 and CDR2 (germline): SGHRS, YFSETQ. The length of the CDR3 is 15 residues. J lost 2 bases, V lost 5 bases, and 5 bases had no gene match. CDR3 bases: TGCGCCAGCAGTAGAGGACTAGCGGGGCCCTACGAGCAGTACTTC. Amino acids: CASSRGLAGPYEQYF.

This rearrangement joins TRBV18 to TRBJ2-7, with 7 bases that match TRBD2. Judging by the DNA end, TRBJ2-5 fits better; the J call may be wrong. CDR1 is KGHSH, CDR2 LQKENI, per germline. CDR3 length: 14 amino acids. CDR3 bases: TGTGCCAGCTCCCCCGAGGGAGGGACCGAGACCCAGTACTTC. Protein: CASSPEGGTETQYF.

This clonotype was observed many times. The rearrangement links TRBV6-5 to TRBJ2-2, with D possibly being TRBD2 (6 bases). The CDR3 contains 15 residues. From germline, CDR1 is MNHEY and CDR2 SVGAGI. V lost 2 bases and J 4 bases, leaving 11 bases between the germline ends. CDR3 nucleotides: TGTGCCAGCAGTTACAGCGGGCTAACCACCGGGGAGCTGTTTTTT. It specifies CASSYSGLTTGELFF.

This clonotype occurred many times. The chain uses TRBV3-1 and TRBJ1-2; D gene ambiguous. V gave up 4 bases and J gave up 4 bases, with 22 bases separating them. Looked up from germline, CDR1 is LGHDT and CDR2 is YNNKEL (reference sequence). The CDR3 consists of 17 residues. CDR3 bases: TGTGCCAGCAGCCTGTTCAACACCCTTCGAAAGACCTATGGCTACACCTTC. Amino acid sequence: CASSLFNTLRKTYGYTF.

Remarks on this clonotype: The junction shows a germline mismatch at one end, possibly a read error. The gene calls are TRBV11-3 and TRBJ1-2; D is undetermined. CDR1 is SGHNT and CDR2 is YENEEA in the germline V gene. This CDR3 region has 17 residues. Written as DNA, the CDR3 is TGTGCCGGCAGCCTCCGTCTCGATCTCGGGAAGACCTATGGCTACACCTTC. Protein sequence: CAGSLRLDLGKTYGYTF.

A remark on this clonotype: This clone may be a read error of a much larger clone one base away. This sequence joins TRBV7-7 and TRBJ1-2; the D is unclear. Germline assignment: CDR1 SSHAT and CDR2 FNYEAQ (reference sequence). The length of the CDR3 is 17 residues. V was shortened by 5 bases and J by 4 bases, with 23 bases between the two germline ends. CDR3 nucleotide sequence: TGTGCCAGCAGCCATCGTTGTAAGTGCCGAAGGACCTATGGCTACACCTTC. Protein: CASSHRCKCRRTYGYTF.

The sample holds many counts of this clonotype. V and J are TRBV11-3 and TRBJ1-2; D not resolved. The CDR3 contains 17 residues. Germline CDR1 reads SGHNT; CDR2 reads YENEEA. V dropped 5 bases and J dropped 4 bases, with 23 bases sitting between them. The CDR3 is CASSMLFDLGKTYGYTF. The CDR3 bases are TGTGCCAGCAGCATGTTGTTCGATCTCGGAAAGACCTATGGCTACACCTTC.

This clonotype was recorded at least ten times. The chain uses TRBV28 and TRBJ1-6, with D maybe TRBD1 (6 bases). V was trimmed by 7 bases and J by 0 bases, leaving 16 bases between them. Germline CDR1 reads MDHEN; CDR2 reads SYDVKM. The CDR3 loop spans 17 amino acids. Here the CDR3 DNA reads TGTGCCAGCACCCTAGGGGGACCTAGCTCCTATAATTCACCCCTCCACTTT. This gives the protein CASTLGGPSSYNSPLHF.

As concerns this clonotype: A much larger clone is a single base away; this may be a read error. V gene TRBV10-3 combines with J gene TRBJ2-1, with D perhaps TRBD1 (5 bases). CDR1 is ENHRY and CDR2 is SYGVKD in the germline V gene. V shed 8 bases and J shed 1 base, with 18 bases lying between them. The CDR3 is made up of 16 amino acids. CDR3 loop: CAISDGARDSYNEQFF. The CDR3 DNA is TGTGCCATCTCCGATGGGGCGAGAGATTCCTACAATGAGCAGTTCTTC.

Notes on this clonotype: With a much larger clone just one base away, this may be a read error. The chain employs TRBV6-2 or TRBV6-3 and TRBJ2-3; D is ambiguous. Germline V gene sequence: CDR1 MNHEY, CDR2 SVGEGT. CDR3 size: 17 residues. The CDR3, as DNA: TGTGCCAGCGGTTACGCGGCAGCTAGAACTAGCACAGATACGCAGTATTTT. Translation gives CASGYAAARTSTDTQYF.

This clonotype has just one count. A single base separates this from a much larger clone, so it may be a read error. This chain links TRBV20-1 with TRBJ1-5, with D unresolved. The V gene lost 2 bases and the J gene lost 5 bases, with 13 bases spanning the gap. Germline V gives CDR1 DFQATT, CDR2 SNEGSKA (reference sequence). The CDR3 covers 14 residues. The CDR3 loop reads CSARSEGKDQPQHF. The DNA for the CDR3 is TGCAGTGCTAGAAGCGAAGGCAAGGATCAGCCCCAGCATTTT.

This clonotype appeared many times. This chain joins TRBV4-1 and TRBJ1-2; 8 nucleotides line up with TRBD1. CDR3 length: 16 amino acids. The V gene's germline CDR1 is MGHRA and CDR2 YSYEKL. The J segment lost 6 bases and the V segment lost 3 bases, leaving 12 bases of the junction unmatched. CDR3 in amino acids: CASSQHRTGPVNGYTF. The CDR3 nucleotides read TGCGCCAGCAGCCAGCATAGGACAGGGCCTGTCAATGGCTACACCTTC.